The clone carrying this TCR beta chain was counted a few times. The antigen is unknown. CD4+ T cells from unexposed donors were obtained before the COVID-19 pandemic (2011-2018). Isolation of CD4+ T cells took place after roughly nine days in culture. As cell numbers allowed, unexposed-donor CD4+ T cells faced SARS-CoV-2 S/N and four cold-coronavirus spikes. With V trimmed by 6 bases and J by 5 bases, 9 bases remained unmatched. The germline V gene encodes CDR1 SGHDT and CDR2 YYEEEE. The CDR3 spans 14 residues. This sample was included in a study of CD4 T cells in relation to SARS-CoV-2 and coronaviruses. Study-wide background: PBMCs were cultured with antigen for roughly 9 days before TCR beta sequencing.

The protocol was immunoSEQ multiplex PCR, while the TCRdb copy is restricted to in-frame clones and leaves out a portion. Of roughly 24,000 clones detected, around 77% appear once; the ten largest clones hold approximately 16%. Material for sequencing was CD4+ T cells from PBMCs, cultured in vitro. The sequence came from a human donor in good health. This chain joins TRBV5-6 and TRBJ1-1; TRBD1 matches 8 bases. The CDR3 spells CASKSQGAWTEAFF. Here the CDR3 DNA reads TGTGCCAGCAAGAGCCAGGGGGCATGGACTGAAGCTTTCTTT.